One and the same sample provided the 8 T cell receptor beta chains below, sequenced in a study of blood T cells in healthy people across ages (dated by TCRdb to between 2015 and 2016). The library was generated by 5' RACE. TCRdb records Illumina HiSeq 2500 as the sequencer. A second PCR of roughly 7 to 12 cycles was run with a J-beta primer mix and a sample-barcoded 5' primer. TCRdb reran the public reads through fastp at Q25 and MiXCR, keeping productive beta chains. CDR3 protein sequences are deduplicated, and each keeps its most common genes and DNA. Here the sample has around 850,000 distinct CDR3 sequences; 36% occur a single time. The ten largest clonotypes hold 10% to 15% of the sample. The specimen was blood. These receptors were collected from a man younger than 35 in good health.

The chain uses TRBV9 and TRBJ2-3, with 9 nucleotides matching TRBD2. The germline V gene encodes CDR1 SGDLS and CDR2 YYNGEE. The V gene end was trimmed by 3 bases and the J gene end by 6 bases; junction bases not matched to a gene: 5. The CDR3 is made up of 14 amino acids. CDR3 residues: CASSGSGSHDTQYF. CDR3 nucleotides: TGTGCCAGCAGCGGTAGCGGGAGTCATGATACGCAGTATTTT.

This clonotype was observed at least ten times. This chain joins TRBV5-1 and TRBJ2-5; the match to TRBD1 covers 8 bases. This CDR3 is 14 amino acids long. V shed 3 bases and J 4 bases; nucleotides not matched to a gene: 5. Germline V gene lookup returns CDR1 SGHRS and CDR2 YFSETQ. CDR3 nucleotide sequence: TGCGCCAGCAGCTCCGGACAGGGAGGAGAGACCCAGTACTTC. Encoded protein: CASSSGQGGETQYF.

The rearrangement uses TRBV12-3 or TRBV12-4 and TRBJ2-2, with a tentative D call TRBD2 (5 bases). The CDR3 has 15 amino acids. Trimming shortened V by 3 bases and J by 6 bases, and 14 bases separated the two germline ends. CDR3 DNA: TGTGCCAGCAGTTTTCGTGGGGAGACGGCCGGGGAGCTGTTTTTT. Translated: CASSFRGETAGELFF.

This clonotype was seen a handful of times. The chain employs TRBV6-2 or TRBV6-3 and TRBJ2-1; D call uncertain. Trimming cost V 4 bases and J 12 bases, with 16 bases left between them. The germline V gene encodes CDR1 MNHEY and CDR2 SVGEGT. This CDR3 is built from 13 residues. Here the CDR3 reads CASSSDAPKVQFF. DNA of the CDR3: TGTGCCAGCAGTTCGGACGCACCTAAGGTGCAGTTCTTC.

This clonotype has more than one count but fewer than ten. The CDR3, as DNA: TGTGCCAGCAGTTACCGGACAGGGGGAGAGACCCAGTACTTC. This sequence encodes CASSYRTGGETQYF. V and J are TRBV6-5 and TRBJ2-5; 10 bases map to TRBD1. The CDR3 runs 14 residues. V shed 2 bases and J 4 bases; nucleotides not matched to a gene: 1. Germline V CDR1 and CDR2: MNHEY, SVGAGI.

The genes are TRBV5-5 and TRBJ2-1, with 10 bases matching TRBD1. The CDR3 has 15 amino acids. Per the germline V gene, CDR1 is SGHKS and CDR2 is YYEKEE (reference sequence). V shed 4 bases and J 6 bases; nucleotides not matched to a gene: 7. The CDR3 here is CASSPYGTGANEQFF. The CDR3 DNA sequence: TGTGCCAGCAGCCCCTACGGGACAGGGGCCAATGAGCAGTTCTTC.

The gene calls are TRBV12-3 or TRBV12-4 and TRBJ2-2; D tentatively reads TRBD1 or TRBD2 (7 bases each). V lost 0 bases and J 4 bases, leaving 21 bases between the germline ends. There are 19 residues in the CDR3. In DNA, the CDR3 is TGTGCCAGCAGTTTAGCGCTGGGAAGAGCAGGGGGGGGCACCGGGGAGCTGTTTTTT. It translates to CASSLALGRAGGGTGELFF.

This clonotype appeared a few times. The chain couples TRBV20-1 to TRBJ2-5, with 8 bases aligning to TRBD2. The CDR3 has 15 residues. Unmatched junction bases numbered 22, after V lost 8 bases and J lost 11 bases. The V gene's germline CDR1 is DFQATT and CDR2 SNEGSKA (reference sequence). The CDR3 DNA reads as TGCAGTTCGGAGAATTCGGGACTAGACCTCAATGAGCAGTACTTC. This encodes CSSENSGLDLNEQYF.